This TCR beta chain was documented in a study of shared clonotypes between healthy human individuals. Study overall: CD8 memory received one plate per donor, CD8 naive two, CD4 memory three and CD4 naive three.

Overall study results and limits: The generation probabilities recorded for non-shared clonotypes fell below those of clonotypes shared by all four donors. Tissue TCR repertoires likely differ from these blood-only repertoires.

CD45RO-negative CD8 cells positively selected for CCR7 made up the naive population, which excluded terminally differentiated effector memory CD45RA+ cells. Comments on this clone: Its antigen remains unknown.

V was trimmed by 2 bases and J by 8 bases, leaving 9 bases between them. There are 13 residues in the CDR3. From germline, CDR1 is MDHEN and CDR2 SYDVKM. The assay used deep level. Method: immunoSEQ multiplex PCR; TCRdb's copy keeps in-frame clones and lacks some. Altogether 660,000 or so clones are present, roughly 95% being singletons, with the ten largest covering about 0.11%. The chain joins TRBV28 to TRBJ1-4, with D hard to call. The TCR sequence derives from a woman in her thirties in good health. Sequencing was performed on naive CD8+ T cells sorted from blood. This CDR3 reads CASSLLRREKLFF. The CDR3 bases are TGTGCCAGCAGTTTACTTAGGCGGGAAAAACTGTTTTTT.